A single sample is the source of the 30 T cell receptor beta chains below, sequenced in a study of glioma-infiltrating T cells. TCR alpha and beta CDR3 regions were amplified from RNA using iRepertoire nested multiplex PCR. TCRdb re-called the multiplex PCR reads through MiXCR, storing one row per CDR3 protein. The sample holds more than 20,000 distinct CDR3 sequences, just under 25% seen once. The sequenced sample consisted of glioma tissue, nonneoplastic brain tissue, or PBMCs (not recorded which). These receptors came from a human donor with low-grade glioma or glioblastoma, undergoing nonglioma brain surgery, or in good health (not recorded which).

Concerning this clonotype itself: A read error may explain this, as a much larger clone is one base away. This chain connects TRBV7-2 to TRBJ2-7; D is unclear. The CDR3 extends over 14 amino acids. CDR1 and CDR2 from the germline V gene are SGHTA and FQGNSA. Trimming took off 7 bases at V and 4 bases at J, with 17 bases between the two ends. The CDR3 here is CASTRSRYDYEQYF. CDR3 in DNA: TGTGCCAGCACTCGTTCCAGGTATGATTACGAGCAGTACTTC.

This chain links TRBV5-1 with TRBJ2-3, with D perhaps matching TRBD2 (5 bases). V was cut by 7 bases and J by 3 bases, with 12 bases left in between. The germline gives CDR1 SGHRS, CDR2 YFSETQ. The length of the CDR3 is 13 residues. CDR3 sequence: CASRTPETDTQYF. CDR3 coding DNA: TGCGCCAGCCGGACTCCGGAGACAGATACGCAGTATTTT.

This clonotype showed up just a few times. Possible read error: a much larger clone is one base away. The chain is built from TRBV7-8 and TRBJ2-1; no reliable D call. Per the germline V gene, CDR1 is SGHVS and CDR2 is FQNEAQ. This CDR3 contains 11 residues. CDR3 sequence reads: CDVKSVGEQFF. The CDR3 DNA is TGTGACGTAAAGTCGGTTGGTGAGCAGTTCTTC. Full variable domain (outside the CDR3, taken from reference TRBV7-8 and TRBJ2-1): GAGVSQSPRYKVAKRGQDVALRCDPISGHVSLFWYQQALGQGPEFLTYFQNEAQLDKSGLPSDRFFAERPEGSVSTLKIQRTQQEDSAVYLCDVKSVGEQFFGPGTRLTVL.

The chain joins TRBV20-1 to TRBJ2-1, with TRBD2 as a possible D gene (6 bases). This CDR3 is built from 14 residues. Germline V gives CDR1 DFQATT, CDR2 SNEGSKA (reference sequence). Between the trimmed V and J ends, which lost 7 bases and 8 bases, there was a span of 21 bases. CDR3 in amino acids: CSVIGGRGSDEQFF. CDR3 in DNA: TGCAGTGTAATAGGAGGGCGCGGATCTGATGAGCAGTTCTTC.

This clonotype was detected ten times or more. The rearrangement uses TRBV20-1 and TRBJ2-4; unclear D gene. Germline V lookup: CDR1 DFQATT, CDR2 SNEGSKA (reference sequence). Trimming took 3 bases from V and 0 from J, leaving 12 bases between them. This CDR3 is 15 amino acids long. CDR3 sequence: CSASRRKLAKNIQYF. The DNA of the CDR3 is TGCAGTGCTAGTCGGCGAAAACTAGCCAAAAACATTCAGTACTTC.

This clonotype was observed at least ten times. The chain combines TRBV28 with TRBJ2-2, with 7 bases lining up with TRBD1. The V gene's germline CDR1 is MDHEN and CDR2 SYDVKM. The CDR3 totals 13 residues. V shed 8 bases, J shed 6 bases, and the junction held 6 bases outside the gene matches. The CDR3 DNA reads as TGTGCCAGCTCAAGACAGGGCTCCGGGGAGCTGTTTTTT. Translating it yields CASSRQGSGELFF. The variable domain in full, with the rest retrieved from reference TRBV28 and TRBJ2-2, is DVKVTQSSRYLVKRTGEKVFLECVQDMDHENMFWYRQDPGLGLRLIYFSYDVKMKEKGDIPEGYSVSREKKERFSLILESASTNQTSMYLCASSRQGSGELFFGEGSRLTVL.

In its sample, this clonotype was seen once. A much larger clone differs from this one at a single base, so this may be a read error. CDR3 sequence: CASSYSCGYTF. Written as DNA, the CDR3 is TGTGCCAGCAGTTACTCCTGTGGCTACACCTTC. The gene calls are TRBV28 and TRBJ1-2; D unclear. V was pared by 4 bases and J by 7 bases, with 7 bases between. The germline CDR1 and CDR2 sequences are MDHEN and SYDVKM. The CDR3 extends over 11 amino acids.

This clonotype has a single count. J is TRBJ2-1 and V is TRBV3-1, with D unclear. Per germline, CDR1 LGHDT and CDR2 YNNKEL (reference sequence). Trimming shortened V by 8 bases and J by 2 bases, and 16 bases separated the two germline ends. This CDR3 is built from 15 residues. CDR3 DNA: TGTGCCAGCGGTCTTCAAACGTTCACCTACAATGAGCAGTTCTTC. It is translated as CASGLQTFTYNEQFF.

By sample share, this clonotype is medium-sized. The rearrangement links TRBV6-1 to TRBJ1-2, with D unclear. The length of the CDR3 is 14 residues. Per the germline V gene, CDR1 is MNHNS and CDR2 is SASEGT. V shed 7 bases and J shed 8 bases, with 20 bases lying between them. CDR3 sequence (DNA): TGTGCCAGCAACCACTGGGAATCAACCCGGGGCTACACCTTC. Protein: CASNHWESTRGYTF.

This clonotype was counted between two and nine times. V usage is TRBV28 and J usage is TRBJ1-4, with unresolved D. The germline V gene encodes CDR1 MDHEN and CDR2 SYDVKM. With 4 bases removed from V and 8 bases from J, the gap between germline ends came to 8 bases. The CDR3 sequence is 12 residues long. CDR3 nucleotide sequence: TGTGCCAGCAGTTCGAGGAGGGAAAAACTGTTTTTT. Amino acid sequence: CASSSRREKLFF.

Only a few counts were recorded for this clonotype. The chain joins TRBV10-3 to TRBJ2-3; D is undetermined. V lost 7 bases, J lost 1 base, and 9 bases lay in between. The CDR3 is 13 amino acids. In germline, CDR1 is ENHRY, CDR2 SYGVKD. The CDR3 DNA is TGTGCCATCACTCGGACGGGCACAGATACGCAGTATTTT. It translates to CAITRTGTDTQYF.

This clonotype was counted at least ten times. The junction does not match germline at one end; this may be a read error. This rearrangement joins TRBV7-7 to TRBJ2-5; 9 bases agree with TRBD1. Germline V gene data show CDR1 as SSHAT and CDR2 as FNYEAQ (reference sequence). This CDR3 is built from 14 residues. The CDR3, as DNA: TGTGCTAGCAGCTCGGGACAGGGTTTTGAGACCCAGTACTTC. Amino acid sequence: CASSSGQGFETQYF.

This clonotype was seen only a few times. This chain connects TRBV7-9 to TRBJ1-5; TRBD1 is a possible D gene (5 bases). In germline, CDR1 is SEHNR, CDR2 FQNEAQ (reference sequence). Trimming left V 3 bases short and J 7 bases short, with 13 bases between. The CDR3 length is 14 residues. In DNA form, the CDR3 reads TGTGCCAGCAGCTTGGGGGAAATGGGCCAGCCCCAGCATTTT. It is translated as CASSLGEMGQPQHF.

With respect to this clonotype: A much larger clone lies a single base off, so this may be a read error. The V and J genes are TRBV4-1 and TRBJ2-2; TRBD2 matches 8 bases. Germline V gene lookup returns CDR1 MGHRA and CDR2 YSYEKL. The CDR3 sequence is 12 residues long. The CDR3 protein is CASRGGDGELLF. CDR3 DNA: TGCGCCAGCCGGGGGGGCGACGGGGAGCTGCTTTTT.

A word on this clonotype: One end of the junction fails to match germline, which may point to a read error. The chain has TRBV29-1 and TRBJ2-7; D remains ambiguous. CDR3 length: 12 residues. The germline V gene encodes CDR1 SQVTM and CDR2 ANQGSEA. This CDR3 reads CSVGEARYKQYF. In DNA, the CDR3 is TGCAGCGTTGGAGAGGCTCGCTACAAGCAGTACTTC.

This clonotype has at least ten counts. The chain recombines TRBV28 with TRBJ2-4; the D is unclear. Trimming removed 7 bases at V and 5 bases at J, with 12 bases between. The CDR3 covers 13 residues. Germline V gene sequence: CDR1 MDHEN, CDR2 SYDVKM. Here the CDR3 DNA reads TGTGCCAGCATACGGGCCGGGCAAAACATTCAGTACTTC. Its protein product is CASIRAGQNIQYF.

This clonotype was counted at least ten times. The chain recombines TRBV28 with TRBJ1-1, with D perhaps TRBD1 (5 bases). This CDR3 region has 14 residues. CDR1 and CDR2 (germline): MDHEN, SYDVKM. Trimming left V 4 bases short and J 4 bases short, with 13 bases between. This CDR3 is CASSSWGVVTEAFF. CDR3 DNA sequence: TGTGCCAGCAGTTCCTGGGGGGTAGTCACTGAAGCTTTCTTT.

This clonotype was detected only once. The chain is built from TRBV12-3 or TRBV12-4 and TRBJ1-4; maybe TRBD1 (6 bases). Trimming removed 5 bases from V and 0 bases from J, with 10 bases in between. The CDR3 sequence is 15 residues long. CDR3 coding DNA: TGTGCCAGCAGTACCAACAGGGCAACTAATGAAAAACTGTTTTTT. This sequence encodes CASSTNRATNEKLFF.

DNA for the CDR3: TGTGCCAGCAAGGGACAGGTCTCCTACGAGCAGTACTTC. This encodes CASKGQVSYEQYF. This chain links TRBV2 with TRBJ2-7; 8 bases map to TRBD1. V shed 7 bases, J shed 0 bases, and the junction held 2 bases outside the gene matches. The CDR3 sequence is 13 residues long. CDR1 SNHLY and CDR2 FYNNEI come from the germline V gene.

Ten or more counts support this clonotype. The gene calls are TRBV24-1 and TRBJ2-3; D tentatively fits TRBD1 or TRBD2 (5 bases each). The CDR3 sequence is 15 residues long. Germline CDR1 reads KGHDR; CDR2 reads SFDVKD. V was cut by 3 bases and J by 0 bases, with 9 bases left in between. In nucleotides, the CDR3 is TGTGCCACCAGTGATACCGGGACGAGCACAGATACGCAGTATTTT. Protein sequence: CATSDTGTSTDTQYF.

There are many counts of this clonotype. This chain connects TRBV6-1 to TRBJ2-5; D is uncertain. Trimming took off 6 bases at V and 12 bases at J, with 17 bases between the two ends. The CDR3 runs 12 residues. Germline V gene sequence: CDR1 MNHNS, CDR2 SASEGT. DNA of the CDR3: TGTGCCAGCAGACTCCTTCGAGCCGGAAAGTACTTC. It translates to CASRLLRAGKYF.

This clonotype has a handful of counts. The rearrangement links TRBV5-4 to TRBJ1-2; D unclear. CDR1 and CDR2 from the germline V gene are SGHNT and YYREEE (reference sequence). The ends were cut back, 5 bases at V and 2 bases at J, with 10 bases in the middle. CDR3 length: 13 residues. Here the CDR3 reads CASSQDWNYGYTF. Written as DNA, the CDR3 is TGTGCCAGCAGTCAGGACTGGAACTATGGCTACACCTTC.

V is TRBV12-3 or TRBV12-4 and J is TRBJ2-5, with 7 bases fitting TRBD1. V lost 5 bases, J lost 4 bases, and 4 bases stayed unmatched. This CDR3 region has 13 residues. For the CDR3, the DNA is TGTGCCAGCAGTCCGCCAGGGGGAGAGACCCAGTACTTC. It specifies CASSPPGGETQYF.

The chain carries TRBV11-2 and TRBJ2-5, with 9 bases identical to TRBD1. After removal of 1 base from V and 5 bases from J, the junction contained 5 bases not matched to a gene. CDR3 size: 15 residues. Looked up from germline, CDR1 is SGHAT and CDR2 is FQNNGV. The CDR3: CASSLGDRDSETQYF. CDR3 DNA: TGTGCCAGCAGCTTAGGGGACAGGGATAGTGAGACCCAGTACTTC.

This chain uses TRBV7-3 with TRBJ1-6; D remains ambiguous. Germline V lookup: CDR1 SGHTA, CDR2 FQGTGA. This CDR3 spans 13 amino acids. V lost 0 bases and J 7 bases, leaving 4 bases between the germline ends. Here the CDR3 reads CASSLTQNSPLHF. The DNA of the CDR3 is TGTGCCAGCAGCTTAACTCAGAATTCACCCCTCCACTTT.

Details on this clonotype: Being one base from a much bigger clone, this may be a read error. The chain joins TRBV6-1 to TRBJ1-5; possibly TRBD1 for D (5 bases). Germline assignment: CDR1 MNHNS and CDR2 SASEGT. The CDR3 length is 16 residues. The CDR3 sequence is CASREGWGGSNQPQHF. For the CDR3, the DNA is TGTGCCAGCAGGGAAGGATGGGGCGGTAGCAATCAGCCCCAGCATTTT.

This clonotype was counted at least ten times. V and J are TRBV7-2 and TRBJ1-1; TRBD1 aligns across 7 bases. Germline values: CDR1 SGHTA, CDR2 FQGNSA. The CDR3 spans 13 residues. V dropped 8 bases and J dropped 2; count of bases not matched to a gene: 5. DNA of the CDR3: TGTGCCAGCGGTCGACAGGGAAACACTGAAGCTTTCTTT. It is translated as CASGRQGNTEAFF.

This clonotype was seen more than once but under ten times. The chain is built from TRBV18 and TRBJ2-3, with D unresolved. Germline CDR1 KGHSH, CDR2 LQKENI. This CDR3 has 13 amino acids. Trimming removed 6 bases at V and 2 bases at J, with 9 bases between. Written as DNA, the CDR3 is TGTGCCAGCTCCCCCCCCCTCACAGATACGCAGTATTTT. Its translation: CASSPPLTDTQYF.

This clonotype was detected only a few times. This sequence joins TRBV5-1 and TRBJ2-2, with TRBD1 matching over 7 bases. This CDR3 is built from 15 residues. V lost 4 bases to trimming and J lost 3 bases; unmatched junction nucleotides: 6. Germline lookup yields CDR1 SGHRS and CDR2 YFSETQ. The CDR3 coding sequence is TGCGCCAGCAGCCGTGGACAGGACCACACCGGGGAGCTGTTTTTT. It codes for CASSRGQDHTGELFF.

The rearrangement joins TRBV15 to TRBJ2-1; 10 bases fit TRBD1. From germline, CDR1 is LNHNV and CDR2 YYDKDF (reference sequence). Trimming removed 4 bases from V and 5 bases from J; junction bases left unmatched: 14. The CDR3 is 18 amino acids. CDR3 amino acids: CATSIVYLRDRGHNEQFF. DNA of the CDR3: TGTGCCACCAGCATAGTTTATCTCCGGGACAGGGGTCACAATGAGCAGTTCTTC.